The clone carrying this T cell receptor (beta chain) was seen a handful of times. The sample comes from a study of shared clonotypes between healthy human individuals. Trimming removed 8 bases from V and 5 bases from J; junction bases left unmatched: 13. Germline V gene sequence: CDR1 MDHEN, CDR2 SYDVKM. CDR3 length: 15 residues. Profiled with immunoSEQ multiplex PCR; TCRdb holds only in-frame clones, not every one. The sample yields 550,000 to 700,000 clones, roughly 72% seen once. The sample comprised memory CD4+ T cells sorted from blood. Documented subset: CD45RA-negative fraction. The clonotype comes from a woman in her twenties or thirties in good health. The chain recombines TRBV28 with TRBJ2-7; the match to TRBD1 covers 9 bases. The chain's CDR3 is CASSPGDRAVHEQYF. CDR3 coding DNA: TGTGCCAGCTCGCCCGGGGACAGGGCCGTCCACGAGCAGTACTTC.